The T cell receptor (beta chain) described here comes from a study of blood T cell repertoires in COVID-19. Study-level background: Researchers got acute and convalescent COVID-19 samples from the United States, Italy and Spain. In each case, the material was cDNA or gDNA derived from T cells, B-cell-depleted T cells, or PBMCs.

Original methodology: Nucleated cell counts were estimated from reference gene primer amplification. The protocol was immunoSEQ multiplex PCR, while the TCRdb copy is restricted to in-frame clones and leaves out a portion. The DNA was the basis for D and trimming; V, J and clone size are from that table. The profile shows about 69,000 clones, 60% to 80% of them singletons. There are 15 residues in the CDR3. The clonotype was recovered from a human donor in a cohort sampled during active COVID-19. Material: peripheral blood. The chain couples TRBV21-1 to TRBJ2-5; the table's D call of TRBD1 was not tested on the DNA. TRBV21-1 has pseudogene status. CDR3 nucleotide sequence: TGTGCCAGCAGCAAAGGGGGCGGAGTCCAAGAGACCCAGTACTTC. Protein sequence: CASSKGGGVQETQYF.